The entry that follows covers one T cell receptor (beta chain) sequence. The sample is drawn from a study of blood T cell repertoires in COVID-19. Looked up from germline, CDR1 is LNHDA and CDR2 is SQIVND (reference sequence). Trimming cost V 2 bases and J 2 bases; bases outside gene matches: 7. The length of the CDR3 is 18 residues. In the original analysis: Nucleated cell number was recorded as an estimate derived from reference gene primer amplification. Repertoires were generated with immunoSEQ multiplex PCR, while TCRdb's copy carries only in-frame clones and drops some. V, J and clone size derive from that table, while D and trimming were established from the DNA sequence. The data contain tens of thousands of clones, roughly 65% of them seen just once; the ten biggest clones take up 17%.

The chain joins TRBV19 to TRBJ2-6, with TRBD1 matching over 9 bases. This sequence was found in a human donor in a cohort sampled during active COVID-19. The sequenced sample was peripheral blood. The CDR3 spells CASSILTGTGPGANVLTF. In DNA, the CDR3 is TGTGCCAGTAGTATATTAACAGGGACAGGGCCTGGGGCCAACGTCCTGACTTTC.